The next 32 T cell receptor beta chains were all read from a single sample in a study of blood T cell repertoires in COVID-19. Data came from immunoSEQ multiplex PCR; TCRdb stores just in-frame clones and leaves some out. Of some 89,000 clones in the sample, around three quarters were seen once. The sample consisted of peripheral blood. All receptors derive from a man in his 70s with acute or convalescent COVID-19.

V gene TRBV12-5 combines with J gene TRBJ2-3, with 10 bases fitting TRBD1. Trimming at V came to 3 bases and at J to 1 base, leaving 7 bases not matched to a gene. This CDR3 has 17 amino acids. Germline CDR1 reads LGHNT; CDR2 reads FRNRAP. CDR3 nucleotide sequence: TGTGCTAGTGGTTTAGGCTTGGGGACAGGGGGCACAGATACGCAGTATTTT. Translated, it gives CASGLGLGTGGTDTQYF.

The V gene is TRBV2, the J gene TRBJ2-1, with D possibly TRBD2 on 7 matching bases. V shed 0 bases and J shed 10 bases, with 19 bases lying between them. Germline assignment: CDR1 SNHLY and CDR2 FYNNEI. The CDR3 has 16 amino acids. The DNA of the CDR3 is TGTGCCAGCAGTGAAGCAGGGCGGGGGCTCTGGTTAGAGCAGTTCTTC. It is translated as CASSEAGRGLWLEQFF.

This chain links TRBV19 with TRBJ1-2, with TRBD1 matching over 9 bases. This CDR3 has 13 amino acids. Germline CDR1 and CDR2: LNHDA and SQIVND (reference sequence). After removal of 4 bases from V and 8 bases from J, the junction contained 5 bases not matched to a gene. The CDR3 here is CASSTGQGYGYTF. DNA for the CDR3: TGTGCCAGTAGTACGGGACAGGGTTACGGCTACACCTTC.

V and J are TRBV2 and TRBJ2-2, with D possibly matching TRBD1 (7 bases). V lost 4 bases to trimming and J lost 5 bases, with 8 bases between them. The germline gives CDR1 SNHLY, CDR2 FYNNEI. The length of the CDR3 is 13 residues. DNA for the CDR3: TGTGCCAGCAGTGCAGGGGGGACCGGGGAGCTGTTTTTT. It yields the protein CASSAGGTGELFF.

This chain joins TRBV12-3 or TRBV12-4 and TRBJ1-1; D gene uncertain. Trimming left V 5 bases short and J 5 bases short, with 12 bases between. The CDR3 totals 13 residues. The CDR3 DNA follows: TGTGCCAGCAGTGTCATGACAAGGACTGAAGCTTTCTTT. This sequence encodes CASSVMTRTEAFF.

This clone was seen once. The chain joins TRBV7-9 to TRBJ2-5, with a possible D match to TRBD1 (5 bases). Trimming removed 3 bases from V and 0 bases from J, with 11 bases in between. Germline CDR1 reads SEHNR; CDR2 reads FQNEAQ (reference sequence). The CDR3 sequence is 15 residues long. CDR3 residues: CASSFPRQHQETQYF. The CDR3 bases are TGTGCCAGCAGCTTCCCCAGACAGCACCAAGAGACCCAGTACTTC.

This clone appeared a few times. The chain links TRBV4-1 to TRBJ1-1; a possible D gene is TRBD1 (5 bases). This CDR3 has 14 residues. Per germline, CDR1 MGHRA and CDR2 YSYEKL. The V and J ends lost 6 bases and 3 bases respectively, with 14 bases between them. The CDR3, as DNA: TGCGCCAGCAGGGGGCTGACAGTTGACACTGAAGCTTTCTTT. Amino acid sequence: CASRGLTVDTEAFF.

The chain uses TRBV4-1 and TRBJ1-2, with a tentative D call TRBD1 (5 bases). V lost 0 bases and J 9 bases, leaving 8 bases between the germline ends. CDR1 and CDR2 (germline): MGHRA, YSYEKL. The CDR3 runs 12 residues. The chain's CDR3 is CASSQDRASYTF. In nucleotides, the CDR3 is TGCGCCAGCAGCCAAGACAGGGCTAGCTACACCTTC.

The gene calls are TRBV7-2 and TRBJ2-5, with a possible D match to TRBD1 (5 bases). CDR3 length equals 15 residues. V was cut by 1 base and J by 7 bases, with 16 bases left in between. Germline values: CDR1 SGHTA, CDR2 FQGNSA. CDR3 region: CASSLGGVKGSTQYF. Here the CDR3 DNA reads TGTGCCAGCAGCTTAGGGGGTGTGAAGGGGTCGACCCAGTACTTC.

The chain carries TRBV6-5 and TRBJ1-5; weak D call: TRBD1 (6 bases). Germline V lookup: CDR1 MNHEY, CDR2 SVGAGI. The length of the CDR3 is 15 residues. Trimming took off 7 bases at V and 1 base at J, with 14 bases between the two ends. The CDR3 loop reads CASTEWGQSNQPQHF. The CDR3 coding sequence is TGTGCCAGCACCGAATGGGGGCAAAGCAATCAGCCCCAGCATTTT.

The rearrangement joins TRBV2 to TRBJ2-3; a possible D gene is TRBD1 (7 bases). Trimming stripped 0 bases from V and 10 bases from J, with 14 bases between. The CDR3 consists of 14 residues. The germline V gene encodes CDR1 SNHLY and CDR2 FYNNEI. In nucleotides, the CDR3 is TGTGCCAGCAGTGAAGCGCGGGACAGAGGCTCGCAGTATTTT. This sequence encodes CASSEARDRGSQYF. Filled out from reference TRBV2 and TRBJ2-3, the complete variable domain reads EPEVTQTPSHQVTQMGQEVILRCVPISNHLYFYWYRQILGQKVEFLVSFYNNEISEKSEIFDDQFSVERPDGSNFTLKIRSTKLEDSAMYFCASSEARDRGSQYFGPGTRLTVL.

The chain has TRBV3-1 (or the pseudogene TRBV3-2) and TRBJ1-4; 11 bases fit TRBD1. This CDR3 spans 19 amino acids. V shed 0 bases and J 6 bases; nucleotides not matched to a gene: 12. Germline-derived CDR1 and CDR2 are LGHDT and YNNKEL (reference sequence). DNA of the CDR3: TGTGCCAGCAGCCAAGAATTCCGGACAGGGGGCCGGGGCGATGAAAAACTGTTTTTT. It encodes CASSQEFRTGGRGDEKLFF.

This chain uses TRBV7-2 with TRBJ1-1, with D unresolved. The V gene lost 3 bases and the J gene lost 1 base, with 6 bases spanning the gap. Germline lookup yields CDR1 SGHTA and CDR2 FQGNSA. This CDR3 contains 13 residues. This chain's CDR3 is CASSFWRNTEAFF. In DNA form, the CDR3 reads TGTGCCAGCAGCTTTTGGAGGAACACTGAAGCTTTCTTT. Full variable domain (outside the CDR3, taken from reference TRBV7-2 and TRBJ1-1): GAGVSQSPSNKVTEKGKDVELRCDPISGHTALYWYRQSLGQGLEFLIYFQGNSAPDKSGLPSDRFSAERTGGSVSTLTIQRTQQEDSAVYLCASSFWRNTEAFFGQGTRLTVV.

In this sample, this clone turned up once. The chain recombines TRBV29-1 with TRBJ1-2, with a possible D match to TRBD1 (6 bases). The CDR3 spans 15 residues. Germline V gene lookup returns CDR1 SQVTM and CDR2 ANQGSEA. V shed 5 bases and J shed 0 bases, with 16 bases lying between them. The CDR3 reads CSVPETGWTNYGYTF. The CDR3, as DNA: TGCAGCGTTCCAGAGACAGGATGGACTAACTATGGCTACACCTTC.

This chain connects TRBV5-1 to TRBJ1-6, with 8 nucleotides matching TRBD1. After removal of 7 bases from V and 5 bases from J, the junction contained 2 bases not matched to a gene. This CDR3 spans 13 amino acids. CDR1 and CDR2 (germline): SGHRS, YFSETQ. The CDR3 loop is CASGTGHNSPLHF. The CDR3 DNA reads as TGCGCCAGCGGGACAGGCCATAATTCACCCCTCCACTTT.

This chain uses TRBV27 with TRBJ1-2; 7 positions match TRBD1. CDR1 MNHEY and CDR2 SMNVEV come from the germline V gene (reference sequence). V gave up 3 bases and J gave up 0 bases; unmatched junction bases: 1. CDR3 length equals 14 residues. CDR3 DNA sequence: TGTGCCAGCAGTTTGACAGGGCCTAACTATGGCTACACCTTC. This encodes CASSLTGPNYGYTF.

The J gene is TRBJ2-3, the V gene TRBV9, with 10 bases identical to TRBD2. V shed 3 bases and J 3 bases; nucleotides not matched to a gene: 10. The CDR3 extends over 17 amino acids. Germline V gene data show CDR1 as SGDLS and CDR2 as YYNGEE. The CDR3 region has the DNA TGTGCCAGCAGCGGCCGTACTAGCGGGAAGGCTACAGATACGCAGTATTTT. Translating it yields CASSGRTSGKATDTQYF.

The V and J genes are TRBV2 and TRBJ1-1; D is perhaps TRBD1 (6 bases). The CDR3 consists of 15 residues. The germline V gene encodes CDR1 SNHLY and CDR2 FYNNEI. The germline V and J ends were trimmed by 6 bases and 0 bases, with 14 bases remaining between them. CDR3 in DNA: TGTGCCAGCAGCCTACAAGGACAGTTGAACACTGAAGCTTTCTTT. Protein: CASSLQGQLNTEAFF.

The chain has TRBV6-2 or TRBV6-3 and TRBJ1-6; the match to TRBD1 covers 8 bases. Germline loops: CDR1 MNHEY, CDR2 SVGEGT. The CDR3 is made up of 15 amino acids. Trimming cost V 3 bases and J 7 bases; bases outside gene matches: 5. The CDR3, as DNA: TGTGCCAGCAGTTATAGGACAGGGTCCAATTCACCCCTCCACTTT. Translation gives CASSYRTGSNSPLHF.

The chain uses TRBV11-2 and TRBJ2-3; no firm D call. The germline CDR1 and CDR2 sequences are SGHAT and FQNNGV. This CDR3 contains 14 residues. With 10 bases removed from V and 0 bases from J, the gap between germline ends came to 14 bases. CDR3: CATRPGVSTDTQYF. For the CDR3, the DNA is TGTGCCACCCGCCCGGGTGTAAGCACAGATACGCAGTATTTT.

CDR3: CASVPGQGVSSEQFF. As DNA, the CDR3 is TGTGCTAGTGTTCCAGGACAGGGAGTATCTAGTGAGCAGTTCTTC. This sequence joins TRBV12-5 and TRBJ2-1; 8 nucleotides agree with TRBD1. Germline V gene sequence: CDR1 LGHNT, CDR2 FRNRAP. J gave up 9 bases and V 7 bases, and 14 bases lay outside the gene matches. This CDR3 is built from 15 residues.

The rearrangement uses TRBV28 and TRBJ1-1, with D possibly TRBD1 on 6 matching bases. This CDR3 is 12 amino acids long. Germline V gene sequence: CDR1 MDHEN, CDR2 SYDVKM. The V end lost 6 bases, the J end lost 10 bases, and 15 bases lay between the germline ends. The CDR3 nucleotides read TGTGCCAGCAGGAATGAACAGGGACCAGCTTTCTTT. This sequence encodes CASRNEQGPAFF.

This clone appeared a few times. The J gene is TRBJ1-6, the V gene TRBV6-1, with 7 nucleotides matching TRBD1. Germline V gene sequence: CDR1 MNHNS, CDR2 SASEGT. CDR3 length: 18 residues. After removal of 2 bases from V and 7 bases from J, the junction contained 14 bases not matched to a gene. The CDR3 DNA sequence: TGTGCCAGCAGTGAAAAGGGGTTGGTAGGGACAGCGAATTCACCCCTCCACTTT. Translating gives CASSEKGLVGTANSPLHF.

This chain links TRBV4-1 with TRBJ2-3; D remains unclear. Per the germline V gene, CDR1 is MGHRA and CDR2 is YSYEKL. V lost 0 bases, J lost 4 bases, and 14 bases lay in between. This CDR3 is built from 16 residues. CDR3 DNA: TGCGCCAGCAGCCAAGATCCCTTGGGCAATGCAGATACGCAGTATTTT. As protein: CASSQDPLGNADTQYF.

This chain links TRBV25-1 with TRBJ2-1; D remains unclear. The CDR3 has 16 amino acids. CDR1 MGHDK and CDR2 SYGVNS come from the germline V gene. Trimming left V 3 bases short and J 4 bases short, with 16 bases between. CDR3 sequence (DNA): TGTGCCAGCAGTGATTTGGCGGTAGCTGGGTACAATGAGCAGTTCTTC. This gives the protein CASSDLAVAGYNEQFF.

The genes are TRBV4-1 and TRBJ2-2, with TRBD2 identical over 7 bases. The CDR3 has 18 amino acids. Germline-derived CDR1 and CDR2 are MGHRA and YSYEKL. V gave up 0 bases and J gave up 0 bases; unmatched junction bases: 7. In nucleotides, the CDR3 is TGCGCCAGCAGCCAAGAGCCCACGGGGGGACCGAACACCGGGGAGCTGTTTTTT. Translating it yields CASSQEPTGGPNTGELFF.

This clone has more than one count but fewer than ten. The chain's CDR3 is CASSETGTDLNEKLFF. In DNA, the CDR3 is TGCGCCAGCAGCGAGACTGGGACAGACCTTAATGAAAAACTGTTTTTT. This chain connects TRBV5-1 to TRBJ1-4, with 7 positions matching TRBD1. Germline CDR1 and CDR2: SGHRS and YFSETQ. V shed 4 bases, J shed 4 bases, and the junction held 10 bases outside the gene matches. CDR3 length equals 16 residues. The variable domain in full, with the rest retrieved from reference TRBV5-1 and TRBJ1-4, is KAGVTQTPRYLIKTRGQQVTLSCSPISGHRSVSWYQQTPGQGLQFLFEYFSETQRNKGNFPGRFSGRQFSNSRSEMNVSTLELGDSALYLCASSETGTDLNEKLFFGSGTQLSVL.

This clone has a handful of counts. J is TRBJ1-2 and V is TRBV24-1, with 8 bases lining up with TRBD1. The germline V gene has CDR1 KGHDR and CDR2 SFDVKD. CDR3 size: 14 residues. The trim removed 2 bases at V and 8 bases at J, leaving 6 bases unmatched. The CDR3 bases are TGTGCCACCAGTGATTCAGACAGGGGAAACGGCTACACCTTC. Translated: CATSDSDRGNGYTF.

V is TRBV2 and J is TRBJ1-3, with D unresolved. Trimming took 7 bases from V and 0 from J, leaving 13 bases between them. The CDR3 loop spans 15 amino acids. Germline V gene lookup returns CDR1 SNHLY and CDR2 FYNNEI. The CDR3 reads CASKEGVVSGNTIYF. The CDR3 region has the DNA TGTGCCAGCAAGGAGGGAGTGGTCTCTGGAAACACCATATATTTT.

This clone showed up just a few times. The chain combines TRBV7-2 with TRBJ1-2; perhaps TRBD1 as D (5 bases). Germline assignment: CDR1 SGHTA and CDR2 FQGNSA. The CDR3 is 14 residues long. V gave up 1 base and J gave up 6 bases, with 12 bases separating them. The DNA for the CDR3 is TGTGCCAGCAGCTTAGAGGGGTGGGGCGATGGCTACACCTTC. Residues: CASSLEGWGDGYTF.

The J gene is TRBJ2-3, the V gene TRBV4-1; 11 nucleotides agree with TRBD2. From germline, CDR1 is MGHRA and CDR2 YSYEKL. The CDR3 contains 15 residues. Trimming removed 7 bases from V and 1 base from J; junction bases left unmatched: 4. The CDR3 reads CASKLAGVRTDTQYF. The CDR3 DNA is TGCGCCAGCAAACTAGCGGGGGTCCGCACAGATACGCAGTATTTT.

This clone came up a few times. The V and J genes are TRBV7-9 and TRBJ2-1, with D possibly matching TRBD1 (6 bases). The CDR3 is made up of 13 amino acids. Germline V lookup: CDR1 SEHNR, CDR2 FQNEAQ (reference sequence). V was clipped by 2 bases and J by 6 bases, with 8 bases between them. In DNA, the CDR3 is TGTGCCAGCAGCTTATTAGGGGGCAATGAGCAGTTCTTC. It is translated as CASSLLGGNEQFF.